Described below is a single TCR beta chain sequence and its context. In the authors' workflow: Estimated nucleated cell counts came from reference gene primer amplification. The data were produced by immunoSEQ multiplex PCR, yet TCRdb's version contains in-frame clones alone and is incomplete. The DNA was the basis for D and trimming; V, J and clone size are from that table. The sample includes roughly 68,000 clones, around 90% seen only once; the top ten take over 9.5%. The sample originates from a study of blood T cell repertoires in COVID-19. Across the whole study: Spain, Italy and the United States supplied samples that represented acute and convalescent COVID-19.

Individuals drawn from under 30 US areas were about 18 to 95 years old. Participant reports of clinical history set cohort assignment. The CDR3 is 14 residues long. CDR1 and CDR2 (germline): MNHEY, SMNVEV (reference sequence). Between the trimmed V and J ends, which lost 2 bases and 8 bases, there was a span of 15 bases. J is TRBJ1-2 and V is TRBV27, with D possibly being TRBD1 (6 bases). The source of this sequence is a woman in her thirties or forties who had recovered from COVID-19. Sequences were obtained from PBMCs or T cells enriched from blood (not recorded which). In nucleotides, the CDR3 is TGTGCCAGCAGTTTAGGGACACATATCGAGGGCTACACCTTC. Its translation: CASSLGTHIEGYTF.